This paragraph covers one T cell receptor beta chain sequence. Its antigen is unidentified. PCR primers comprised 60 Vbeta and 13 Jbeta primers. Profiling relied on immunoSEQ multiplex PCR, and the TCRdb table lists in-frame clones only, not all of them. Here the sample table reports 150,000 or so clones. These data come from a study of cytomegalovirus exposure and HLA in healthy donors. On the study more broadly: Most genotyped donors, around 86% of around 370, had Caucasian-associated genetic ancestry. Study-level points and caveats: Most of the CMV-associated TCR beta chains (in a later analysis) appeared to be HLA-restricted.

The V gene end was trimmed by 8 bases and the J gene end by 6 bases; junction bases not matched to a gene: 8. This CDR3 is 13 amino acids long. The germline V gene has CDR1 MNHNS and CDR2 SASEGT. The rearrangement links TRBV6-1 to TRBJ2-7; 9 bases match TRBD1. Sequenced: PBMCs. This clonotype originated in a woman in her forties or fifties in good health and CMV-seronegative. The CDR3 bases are TGTGCCAGCCCCGGACAGGGGATAGCCGAGCAGTACTTC. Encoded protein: CASPGQGIAEQYF.